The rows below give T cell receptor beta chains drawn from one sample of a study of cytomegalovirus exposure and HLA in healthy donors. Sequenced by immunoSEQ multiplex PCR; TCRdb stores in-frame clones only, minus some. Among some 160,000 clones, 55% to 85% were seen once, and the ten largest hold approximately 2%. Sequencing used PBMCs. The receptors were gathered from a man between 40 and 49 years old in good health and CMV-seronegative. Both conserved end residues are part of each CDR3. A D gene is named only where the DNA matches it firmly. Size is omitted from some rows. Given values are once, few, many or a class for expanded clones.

DNA: TGTGCCAGTAGTATAATCTGGGACTCAAACACTGAAGCTTTCTTT
CDR3: CASSIIWDSNTEAFF
size: -
V: TRBV19
length: 15
J: TRBJ1-1
D: -

DNA: TGTGCCAGCAGCTTAGCGGGACTCGAGACCCAGTACTTC
CDR3: CASSLAGLETQYF
size: -
V: TRBV7-6
length: 13
J: TRBJ2-5
D: -

DNA: TGCGCCAGCAGCCAATGGGCTCGAGGCACAGATACGCAGTATTTT
CDR3: CASSQWARGTDTQYF
size: -
V: TRBV4-1
length: 15
J: TRBJ2-3
D: -

DNA: TGTGCCAGCGGACAGCACAATCAGCCCCAGCATTTT
CDR3: CASGQHNQPQHF
size: -
V: TRBV9
length: 12
J: TRBJ1-5
D: -

DNA: TGTGCCAGCAGTTACTCTACGAGCGGGGGGCCCAATGAGCAGTTCTTC
CDR3: CASSYSTSGGPNEQFF
size: few
V: TRBV6-5
length: 16
J: TRBJ2-1
D: TRBD2

DNA: TGTGCCAGCAGCGTAGGTAGCTACAATGAGCAGTTCTTC
CDR3: CASSVGSYNEQFF
size: -
V: TRBV9
length: 13
J: TRBJ2-1
D: -

DNA: TGTGCCAGCCCGCCTAAACTAGCGGGAGGCACCGGGGAGCTGTTTTTT
CDR3: CASPPKLAGGTGELFF
size: -
V: TRBV9
length: 16
J: TRBJ2-2
D: TRBD2

DNA: TGTGCCTGGGGGGAGGGGCCTAATGAAAAACTGTTTTTT
CDR3: CAWGEGPNEKLFF
size: once
V: TRBV28
length: 13
J: TRBJ1-4
D: -

DNA: TGTGCCAGCAGCTTAGAACAGGGGGCGGTAGATAACTATGGCTACACCTTC
CDR3: CASSLEQGAVDNYGYTF
size: few
V: TRBV7-9
length: 17
J: TRBJ1-2
D: TRBD1

DNA: TGTGCCAGCAGCGGAGGCAGGGGGGAGACCCAGTACTTC
CDR3: CASSGGRGETQYF
size: -
V: TRBV9
length: 13
J: TRBJ2-5
D: TRBD1

DNA: TGCGCCAGCAGTGAGCCGGGAGGGCTAGCGGCCTGCTCCTACGAGCAGTACTTC
CDR3: CASSEPGGLAACSYEQYF
size: -
V: TRBV10-1
length: 18
J: TRBJ2-7
D: TRBD2

DNA: TGTGCCAGCAGCCCCCACCCGACAGGGGGCCTCTACGAGCAGTACTTC
CDR3: CASSPHPTGGLYEQYF
size: -
V: TRBV7-2
length: 16
J: TRBJ2-7
D: TRBD1

DNA: TGTGCCAGCAGCTTAATTGGACACTCTAGCACAGATACGCAGTATTTT
CDR3: CASSLIGHSSTDTQYF
size: -
V: TRBV7-2
length: 16
J: TRBJ2-3
D: -

DNA: TGTGCCTGGAGTGTTGATACAGGGCGCGAGCAGTACTTC
CDR3: CAWSVDTGREQYF
size: few
V: TRBV30
length: 13
J: TRBJ2-7
D: -

DNA: TGTGCCAGCAGTTACCTTCATGGGGCGCAGGCGCAGTACTTC
CDR3: CASSYLHGAQAQYF
size: -
V: TRBV6-5
length: 14
J: TRBJ2-7
D: -

DNA: TGTGCCAGCAGCCCTGGGACAGGGGGCTCTAGCAATCAGCCCCAGCATTTT
CDR3: CASSPGTGGSSNQPQHF
size: -
V: TRBV7-6
length: 17
J: TRBJ1-5
D: TRBD1

DNA: TGCGCCAGCTCAGTAGCGGGGGGCCAAGAGACCCAGTACTTC
CDR3: CASSVAGGQETQYF
size: -
V: TRBV5-1
length: 14
J: TRBJ2-5
D: TRBD2

DNA: TGCGCCAGCAGTTACAGAAGCCAAGAGACCCAGTACTTC
CDR3: CASSYRSQETQYF
size: -
V: TRBV5-1
length: 13
J: TRBJ2-5
D: -

DNA: TGTGCCAGCAGCTTGGGCCGGGAGCGCTACAATGAGCAGTTCTTC
CDR3: CASSLGRERYNEQFF
size: -
V: TRBV5-6
length: 15
J: TRBJ2-1
D: -

DNA: TGTGCCATCACCTCTAGCGGGGGGGCGGGGAATGAGCAGTTCTTC
CDR3: CAITSSGGAGNEQFF
size: -
V: TRBV10-3
length: 15
J: TRBJ2-1
D: TRBD2